This T cell receptor (beta chain) was documented in a study of OX40 agonist ivuxolimab in advanced cancers. Findings of the study overall: Low levels of normalized T-cell clonal expansion also appeared in some nonresponders.

TCRdb's copy holds only in-frame clones and misses some; the assay was immunoSEQ multiplex PCR. This sample has tens of thousands of clones, with roughly four fifths found just once. The count of this clone is one. Its target is unknown. V lost 3 bases and J lost 3, with 6 bases in between. This CDR3 comprises 13 residues. CDR1 and CDR2 (germline): SGHAT, FQNNGV. The sample consisted of CD4+ or CD8+ T cells sorted from blood, taken in a trial of the OX40 agonist ivuxolimab. The V call is TRBV11-2, the J call TRBJ2-1; no firm D call. This sequence was found in an adult with an advanced solid tumor such as melanoma, head and neck, liver or kidney cancer. As DNA, the CDR3 is TGTGCCAGCAGCTTCTCCGGCTACAATGAGCAGTTCTTC. Translating it yields CASSFSGYNEQFF.